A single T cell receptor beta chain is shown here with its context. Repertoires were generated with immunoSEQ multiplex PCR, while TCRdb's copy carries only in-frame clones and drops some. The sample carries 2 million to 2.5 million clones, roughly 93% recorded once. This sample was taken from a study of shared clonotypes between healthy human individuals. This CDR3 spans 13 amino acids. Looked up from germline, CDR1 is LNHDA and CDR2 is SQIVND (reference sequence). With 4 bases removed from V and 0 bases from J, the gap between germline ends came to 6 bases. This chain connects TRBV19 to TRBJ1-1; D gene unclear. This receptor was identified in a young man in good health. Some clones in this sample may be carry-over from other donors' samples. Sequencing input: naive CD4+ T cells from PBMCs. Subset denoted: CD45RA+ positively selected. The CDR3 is CASSKYLNTEAFF. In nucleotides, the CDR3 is TGTGCCAGTAGTAAATACTTGAACACTGAAGCTTTCTTT.